A selection of T cell receptor beta chains follows, all from one sample in a study of blood T cell repertoires in COVID-19. Profiled with immunoSEQ multiplex PCR; TCRdb holds only in-frame clones, not every one. The sample includes roughly 340,000 clones, around 87% of them seen just once. The specimen sequenced was PBMCs or T cells enriched from blood (not recorded which). The receptors were gathered from a man aged 35-49 years in a cohort exposed to, infected with or recovered from COVID-19 (not recorded which). CDR3s include the opening cysteine and the closing phenylalanine or tryptophan.

V gene	J gene	CDR3 protein
TRBV5-1	TRBJ2-5	CASSLGDKETQYF
TRBV10-2	TRBJ1-5	CASSDSQGRRNQPQHF
TRBV30	TRBJ2-1	CAWYGQGARNEQFF
TRBV21-1	TRBJ1-2	CASIPGVGYGYTF
TRBV18	TRBJ1-3	CASSPDLGLLGNTIYF
TRBV18	TRBJ1-6	CASSPRDRNSPLHF
TRBV10-2	TRBJ2-6	CASRPTGRMANVLTF
TRBV28	TRBJ1-3	CASSSGTNSGNTIYF
TRBV6-4	TRBJ2-2	CASSQAGAVTGELFF
TRBV3-1/TRBV3-2	TRBJ2-5	CASSQDQGAVGETQYF
TRBV30	TRBJ2-4	CAWEPRTSGGRAKNIQYF
TRBV29-1	TRBJ1-5	CSVERLRDSNQPQHF
TRBV19	TRBJ1-5	CASSIDGTGGPQHF
TRBV30	TRBJ1-2	CASWTGSNYGYTF
TRBV2	TRBJ1-5	CASSAEDINNQPQHF
TRBV3-1/TRBV3-2	TRBJ1-2	CASSPRQANYGYTF
TRBV30	TRBJ1-5	CAWSVAQGQPQHF
TRBV4-1	TRBJ2-7	CASSQDRVSYEQYF
TRBV7-9	TRBJ1-1	CASSFSGLAVEAFF
TRBV29-1	TRBJ2-3	CSVEDRGRVTSGHHGTDTQYF
TRBV9	TRBJ2-5	CASSALQGTFGETQYF
TRBV18	TRBJ1-5	CASSPGQGNQPQHF
TRBV6-1	TRBJ1-6	CASSEQGSYNSPLHF
TRBV21-1	TRBJ1-2	CASSPHRGSYTF
TRBV5-6	TRBJ2-2	CASSKVGQGRTGELFF
TRBV27	TRBJ1-4	CASSFGGRDNEKLFF
TRBV19	TRBJ2-6	CASSKGLGSSGANVLTF
TRBV20-1	TRBJ1-2	CSTGGVSYTF
TRBV5-4	TRBJ2-2	CASSFFLGLGEVGGELFF
TRBV19	TRBJ2-2	CASSIDLPNTGELFF
TRBV28	TRBJ1-1	CASSSSRGLNTEAFF
TRBV29-1	TRBJ2-7	CSVEKSTTYEQYF
TRBV27	TRBJ2-7	CASSPSRTSGGDEQYF
TRBV5-1	TRBJ2-1	CASSASGNYNEQFF
TRBV5-8	TRBJ2-5	CASSPTGLAGGRETQYF
TRBV2	TRBJ2-1	CASSRLAGGGEQFF
TRBV5-1	TRBJ2-1	CASSPEREFHNEQFF
TRBV3-1/TRBV3-2	TRBJ2-1	CASSQGTSFLNEQFF
TRBV14	TRBJ1-6	CASSQLAGNSPLHF
TRBV27	TRBJ2-4	CASSPQGDIQYF
TRBV18	TRBJ2-7	CASSRTDSYEQYF
TRBV29-1	TRBJ2-7	CSVEVGDRTPRREQYF
TRBV28	TRBJ2-7	CASRKRLAVYEQYF
TRBV2	TRBJ2-7	CASSEADRAIYEQYF
TRBV15	TRBJ1-2	CATSSQEGFADYGYTF
TRBV5-1	TRBJ2-7	CASSLGPPREQYF
TRBV28	TRBJ1-1	CASSAPWTGANTEAFF
TRBV15	TRBJ2-5	CATSRGSGREETQYF
TRBV7-6	TRBJ2-2	CASSLQAGVGTGELFF